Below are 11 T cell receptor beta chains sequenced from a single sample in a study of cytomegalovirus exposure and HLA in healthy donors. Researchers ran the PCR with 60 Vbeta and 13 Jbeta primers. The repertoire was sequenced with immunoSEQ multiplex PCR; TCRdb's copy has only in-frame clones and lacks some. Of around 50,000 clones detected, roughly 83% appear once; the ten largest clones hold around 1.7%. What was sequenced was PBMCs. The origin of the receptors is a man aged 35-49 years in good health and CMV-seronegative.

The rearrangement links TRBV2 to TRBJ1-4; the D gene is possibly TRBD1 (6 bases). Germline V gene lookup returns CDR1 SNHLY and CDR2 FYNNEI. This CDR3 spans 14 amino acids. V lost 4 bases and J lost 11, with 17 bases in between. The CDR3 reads CASSAIYGGDKLFF. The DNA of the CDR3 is TGTGCCAGCAGTGCGATTTATGGGGGCGACAAACTGTTTTTT.

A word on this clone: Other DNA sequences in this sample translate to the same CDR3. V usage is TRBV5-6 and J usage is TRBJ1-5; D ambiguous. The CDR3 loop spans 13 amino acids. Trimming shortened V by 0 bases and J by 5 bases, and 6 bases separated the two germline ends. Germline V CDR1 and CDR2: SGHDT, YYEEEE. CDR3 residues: CASSLAGDQPQHF. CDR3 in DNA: TGTGCCAGCAGCTTGGCCGGTGATCAGCCCCAGCATTTT. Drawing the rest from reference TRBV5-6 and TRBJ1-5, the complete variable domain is DAGVTQSPTHLIKTRGQQVTLRCSPKSGHDTVSWYQQALGQGPQFIFQYYEEEERQRGNFPDRFSGHQFPNYSSELNVNALLLGDSALYLCASSLAGDQPQHFGDGTRLSIL.

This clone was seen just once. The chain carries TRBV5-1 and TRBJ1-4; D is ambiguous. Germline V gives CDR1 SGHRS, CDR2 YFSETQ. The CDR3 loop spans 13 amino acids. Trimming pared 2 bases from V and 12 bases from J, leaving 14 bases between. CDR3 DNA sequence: TGCGCCAGCAGCTTAGACTTTGAGAGTCAACTGTTTTTT. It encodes CASSLDFESQLFF.

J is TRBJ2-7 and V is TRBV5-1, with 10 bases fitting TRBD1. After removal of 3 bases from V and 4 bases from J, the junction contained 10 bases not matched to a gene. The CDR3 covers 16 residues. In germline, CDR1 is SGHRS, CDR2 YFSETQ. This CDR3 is CASSSFPPGQGYEQYV. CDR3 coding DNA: TGCGCCAGCAGCTCCTTTCCCCCGGGACAGGGGTACGAGCAGTACGTC.

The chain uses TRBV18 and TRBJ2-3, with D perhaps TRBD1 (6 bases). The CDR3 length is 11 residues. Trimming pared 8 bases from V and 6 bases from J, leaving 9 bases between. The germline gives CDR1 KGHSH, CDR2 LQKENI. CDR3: CASAQGDTQYF. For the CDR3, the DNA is TGTGCCAGCGCCCAGGGGGATACGCAGTATTTT.

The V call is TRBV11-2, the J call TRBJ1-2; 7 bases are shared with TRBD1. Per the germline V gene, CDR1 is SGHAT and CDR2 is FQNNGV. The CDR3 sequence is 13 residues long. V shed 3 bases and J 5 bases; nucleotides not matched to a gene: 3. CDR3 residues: CASSLTGSYGYTF. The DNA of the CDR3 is TGTGCCAGCAGCTTGACAGGGTCTTATGGCTACACCTTC. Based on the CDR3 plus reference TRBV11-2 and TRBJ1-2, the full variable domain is EAGVAQSPRYKIIEKRQSVAFWCNPISGHATLYWYQQILGQGPKLLIQFQNNGVVDDSQLPKDRFSAERLKGVDSTLKIQPAKLEDSAVYLCASSLTGSYGYTFGSGTRLTVV.

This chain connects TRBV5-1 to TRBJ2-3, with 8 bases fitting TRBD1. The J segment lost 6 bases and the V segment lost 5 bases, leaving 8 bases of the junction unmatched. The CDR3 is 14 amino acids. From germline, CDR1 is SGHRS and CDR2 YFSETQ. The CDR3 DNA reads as TGCGCCAGCAGGAGGACAGGGACATTGGATACGCAGTATTTT. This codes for CASRRTGTLDTQYF.

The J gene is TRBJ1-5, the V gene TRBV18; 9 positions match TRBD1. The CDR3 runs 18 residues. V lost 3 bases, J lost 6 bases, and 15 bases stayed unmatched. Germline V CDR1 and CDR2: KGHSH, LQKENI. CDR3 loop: CASSPKKSGQGLSQPQHF. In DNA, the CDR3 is TGTGCCAGCTCACCCAAGAAGTCAGGACAGGGGTTATCTCAGCCCCAGCATTTT.

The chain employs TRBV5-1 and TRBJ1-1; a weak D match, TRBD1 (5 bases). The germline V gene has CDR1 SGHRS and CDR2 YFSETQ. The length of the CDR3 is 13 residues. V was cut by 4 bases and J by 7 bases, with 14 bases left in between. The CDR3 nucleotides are TGCGCCAGCAGCGCCAGGGTGTCCGGTGAAGCTTTCTTT. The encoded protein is CASSARVSGEAFF.

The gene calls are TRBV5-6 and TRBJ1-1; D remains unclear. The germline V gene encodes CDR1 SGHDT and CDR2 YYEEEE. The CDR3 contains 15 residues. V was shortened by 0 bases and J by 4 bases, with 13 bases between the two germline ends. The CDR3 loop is CASSLAFGSGTEAFF. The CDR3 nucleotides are TGTGCCAGCAGCTTGGCGTTCGGTAGTGGCACTGAAGCTTTCTTT.

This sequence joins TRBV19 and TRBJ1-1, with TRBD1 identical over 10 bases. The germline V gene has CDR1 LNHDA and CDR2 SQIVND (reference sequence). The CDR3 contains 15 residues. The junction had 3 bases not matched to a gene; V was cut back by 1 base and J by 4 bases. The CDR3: CASSIVGQGFTEAFF. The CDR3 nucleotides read TGTGCCAGTAGTATAGTGGGACAGGGGTTCACTGAAGCTTTCTTT.